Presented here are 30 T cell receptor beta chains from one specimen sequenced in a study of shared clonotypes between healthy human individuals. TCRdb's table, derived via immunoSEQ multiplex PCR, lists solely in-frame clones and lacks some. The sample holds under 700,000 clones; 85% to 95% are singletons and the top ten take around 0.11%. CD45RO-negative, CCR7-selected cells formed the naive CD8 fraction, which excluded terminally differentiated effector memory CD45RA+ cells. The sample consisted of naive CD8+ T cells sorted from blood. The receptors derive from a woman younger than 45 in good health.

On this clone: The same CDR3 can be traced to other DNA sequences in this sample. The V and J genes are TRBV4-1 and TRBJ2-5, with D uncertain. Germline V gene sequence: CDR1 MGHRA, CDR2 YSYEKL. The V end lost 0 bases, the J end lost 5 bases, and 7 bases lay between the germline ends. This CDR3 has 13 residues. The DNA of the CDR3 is TGCGCCAGCAGCCAAGATCTCGAGGAGACCCAGTACTTC. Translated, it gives CASSQDLEETQYF.

This chain's CDR3 is CASSHIAGVGLVYEQYF. For the CDR3, the DNA is TGTGCCAGCAGCCATATAGCGGGAGTTGGGCTTGTCTACGAGCAGTACTTC. The V gene is TRBV14, the J gene TRBJ2-7; TRBD2 agrees at 9 bases. The CDR3 runs 17 residues. CDR1 SGHDN and CDR2 FVKESK come from the germline V gene. Trimming removed 3 bases from V and 3 bases from J; junction bases left unmatched: 12.

CDR3 DNA: TGTGCCAGTAGTATGGTAGCGGGACTCAATGAGCAGTTCTTC. Translated: CASSMVAGLNEQFF. The chain carries TRBV19 and TRBJ2-1, with TRBD2 identical over 8 bases. The germline gives CDR1 LNHDA, CDR2 SQIVND (reference sequence). This CDR3 contains 14 residues. Losses at the gene ends were 3 bases for V and 6 bases for J; bases not matched to a gene: 4.

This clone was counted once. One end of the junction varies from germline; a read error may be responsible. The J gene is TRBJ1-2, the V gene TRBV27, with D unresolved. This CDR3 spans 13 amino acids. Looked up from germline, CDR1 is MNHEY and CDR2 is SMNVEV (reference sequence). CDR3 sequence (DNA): TGTGCCAGCAGTTTCCGGGTTAACCATGGCTACACCTTC. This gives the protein CASSFRVNHGYTF.

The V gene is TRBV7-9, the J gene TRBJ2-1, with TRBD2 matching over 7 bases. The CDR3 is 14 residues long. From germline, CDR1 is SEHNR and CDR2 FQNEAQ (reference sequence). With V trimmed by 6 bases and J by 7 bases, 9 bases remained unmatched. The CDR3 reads CASSSGRELNEQFF. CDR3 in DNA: TGTGCCAGCAGTTCGGGGAGGGAACTAAATGAGCAGTTCTTC.

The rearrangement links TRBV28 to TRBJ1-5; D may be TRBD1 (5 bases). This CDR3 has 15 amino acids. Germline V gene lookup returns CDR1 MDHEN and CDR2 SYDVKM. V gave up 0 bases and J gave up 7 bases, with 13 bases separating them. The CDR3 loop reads CASSLWLGTGQPQHF. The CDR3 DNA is TGTGCCAGCAGTTTATGGTTGGGGACGGGGCAGCCCCAGCATTTT.

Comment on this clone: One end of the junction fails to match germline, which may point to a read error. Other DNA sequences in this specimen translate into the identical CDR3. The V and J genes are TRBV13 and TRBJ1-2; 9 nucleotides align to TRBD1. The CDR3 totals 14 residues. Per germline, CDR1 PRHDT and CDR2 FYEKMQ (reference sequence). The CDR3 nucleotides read TGCGCCAGCAGCTCAGGGACAGGGCTGAATGGCTACACCTTC. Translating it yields CASSSGTGLNGYTF.

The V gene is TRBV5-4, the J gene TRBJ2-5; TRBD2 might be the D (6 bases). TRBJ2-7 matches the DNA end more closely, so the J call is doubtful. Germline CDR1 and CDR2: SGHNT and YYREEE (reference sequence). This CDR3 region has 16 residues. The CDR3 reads CASSQSIIAASYEQYF. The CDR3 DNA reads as TGTGCCAGCAGCCAATCCATTATAGCGGCCTCCTACGAGCAGTACTTC.

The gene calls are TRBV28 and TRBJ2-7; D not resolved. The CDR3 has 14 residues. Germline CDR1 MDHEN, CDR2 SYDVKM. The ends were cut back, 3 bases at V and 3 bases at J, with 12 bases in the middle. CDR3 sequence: CASSFRRIRYEQYF. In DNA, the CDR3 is TGTGCCAGCAGTTTTAGACGGATCCGCTACGAGCAGTACTTC.

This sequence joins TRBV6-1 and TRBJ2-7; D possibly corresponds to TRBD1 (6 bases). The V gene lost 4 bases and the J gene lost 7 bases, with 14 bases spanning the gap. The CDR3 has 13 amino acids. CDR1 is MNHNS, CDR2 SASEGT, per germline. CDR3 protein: CASSAMGAGEQYF. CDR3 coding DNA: TGTGCCAGCAGTGCAATGGGGGCTGGGGAGCAGTACTTC.

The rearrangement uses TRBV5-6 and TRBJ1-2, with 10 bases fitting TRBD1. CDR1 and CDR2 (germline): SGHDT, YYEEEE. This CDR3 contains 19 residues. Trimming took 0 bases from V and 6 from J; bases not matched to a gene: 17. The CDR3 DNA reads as TGTGCCAGCAGCTTGGGCCGGACAGGGGGTTTCTTAGACCGTAATGGCTACACCTTC. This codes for CASSLGRTGGFLDRNGYTF.

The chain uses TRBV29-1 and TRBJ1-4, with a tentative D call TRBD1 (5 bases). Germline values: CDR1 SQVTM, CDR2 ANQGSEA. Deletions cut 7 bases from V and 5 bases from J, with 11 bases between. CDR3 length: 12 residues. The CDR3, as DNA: TGCAGCGCTCGGGACGGAAATGAAAAACTGTTTTTT. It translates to CSARDGNEKLFF.

The CDR3 DNA sequence: TGTGCCAGCAGCTTGGCAACAGATACGCAGTATTTT. Protein: CASSLATDTQYF. The chain couples TRBV5-4 to TRBJ2-3; D is ambiguous. The CDR3 has 12 amino acids. CDR1 and CDR2 from the germline V gene are SGHNT and YYREEE (reference sequence). Deletions cut 0 bases from V and 3 bases from J, with 2 bases between.

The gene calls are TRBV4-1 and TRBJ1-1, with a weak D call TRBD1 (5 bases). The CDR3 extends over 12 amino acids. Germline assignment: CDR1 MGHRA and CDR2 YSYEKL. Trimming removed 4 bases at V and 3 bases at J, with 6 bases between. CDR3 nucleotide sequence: TGCGCCAGCAGCCGAGGGGACACTGAAGCTTTCTTT. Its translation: CASSRGDTEAFF.

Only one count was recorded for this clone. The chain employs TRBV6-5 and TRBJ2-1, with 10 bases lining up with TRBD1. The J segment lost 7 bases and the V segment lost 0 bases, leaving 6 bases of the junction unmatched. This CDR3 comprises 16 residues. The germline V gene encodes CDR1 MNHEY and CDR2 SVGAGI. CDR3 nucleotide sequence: TGTGCCAGCAGTTACTCGACAGGGGGCGGTTGGAATGAGCAGTTCTTC. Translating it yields CASSYSTGGGWNEQFF.

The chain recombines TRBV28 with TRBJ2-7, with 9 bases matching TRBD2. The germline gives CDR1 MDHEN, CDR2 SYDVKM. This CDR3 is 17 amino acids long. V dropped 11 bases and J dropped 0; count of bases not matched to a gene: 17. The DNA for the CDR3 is TGTGCCGGCACCCTAGGGCTAGCGGGAAGGGCCTCCTACGAGCAGTACTTC. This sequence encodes CAGTLGLAGRASYEQYF.

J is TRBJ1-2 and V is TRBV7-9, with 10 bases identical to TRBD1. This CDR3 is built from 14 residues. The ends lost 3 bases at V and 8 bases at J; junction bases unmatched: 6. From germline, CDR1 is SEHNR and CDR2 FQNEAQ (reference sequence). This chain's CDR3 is CASSLGQGRRGYTF. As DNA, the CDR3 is TGTGCCAGCAGCTTGGGACAGGGGCGGAGAGGCTACACCTTC.

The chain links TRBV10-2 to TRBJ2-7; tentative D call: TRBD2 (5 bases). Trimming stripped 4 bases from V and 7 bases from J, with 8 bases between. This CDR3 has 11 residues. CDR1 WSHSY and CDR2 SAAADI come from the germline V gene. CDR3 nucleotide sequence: TGCGCCAGCAGTGTTGGGGAGGAGCAGTACTTC. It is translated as CASSVGEEQYF.

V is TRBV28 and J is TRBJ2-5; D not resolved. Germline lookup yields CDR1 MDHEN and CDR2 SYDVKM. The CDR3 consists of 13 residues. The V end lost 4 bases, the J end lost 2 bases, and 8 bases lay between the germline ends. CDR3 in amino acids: CASSWKAQETQYF. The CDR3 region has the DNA TGTGCCAGCAGTTGGAAGGCACAAGAGACCCAGTACTTC.

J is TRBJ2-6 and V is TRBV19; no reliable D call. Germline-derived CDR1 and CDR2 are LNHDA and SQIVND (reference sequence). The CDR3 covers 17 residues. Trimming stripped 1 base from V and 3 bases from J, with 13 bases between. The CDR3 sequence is CASSIGVGPIGANVLTF. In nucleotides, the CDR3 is TGTGCCAGTAGTATAGGTGTAGGCCCGATTGGGGCCAACGTCCTGACTTTC.

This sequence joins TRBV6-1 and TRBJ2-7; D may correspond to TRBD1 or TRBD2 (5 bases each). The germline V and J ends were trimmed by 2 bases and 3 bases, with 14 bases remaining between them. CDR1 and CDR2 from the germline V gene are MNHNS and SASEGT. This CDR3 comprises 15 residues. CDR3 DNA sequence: TGTGCCAGCAGTGAATTGGGGGAGCAAAGCTACGAGCAGTACTTC. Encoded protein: CASSELGEQSYEQYF.

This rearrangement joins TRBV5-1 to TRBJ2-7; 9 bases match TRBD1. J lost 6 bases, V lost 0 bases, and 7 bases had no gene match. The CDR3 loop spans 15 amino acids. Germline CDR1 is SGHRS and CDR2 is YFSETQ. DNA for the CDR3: TGCGCCAGCAGCTTGGACTGGGACAGGGTGTTCGAGCAGTACTTC. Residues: CASSLDWDRVFEQYF.

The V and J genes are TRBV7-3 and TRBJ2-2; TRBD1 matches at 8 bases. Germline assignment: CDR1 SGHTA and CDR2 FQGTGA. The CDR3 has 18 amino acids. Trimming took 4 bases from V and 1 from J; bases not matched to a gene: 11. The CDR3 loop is CASSSTGANDWNTGELFF. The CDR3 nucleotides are TGTGCCAGCAGCTCGACAGGGGCCAACGACTGGAACACCGGGGAGCTGTTTTTT.

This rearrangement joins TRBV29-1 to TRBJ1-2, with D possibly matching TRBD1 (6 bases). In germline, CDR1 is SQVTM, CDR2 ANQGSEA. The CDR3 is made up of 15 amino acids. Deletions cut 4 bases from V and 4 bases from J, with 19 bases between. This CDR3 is CSVGGPIRGGYGYTF. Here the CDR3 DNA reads TGCAGCGTTGGGGGGCCGATCAGGGGCGGCTATGGCTACACCTTC.

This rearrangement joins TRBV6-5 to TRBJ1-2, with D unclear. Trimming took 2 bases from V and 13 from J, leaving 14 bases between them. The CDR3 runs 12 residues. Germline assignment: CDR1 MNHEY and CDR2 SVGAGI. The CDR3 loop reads CASSYGEGETTF. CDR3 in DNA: TGTGCCAGCAGTTACGGGGAGGGCGAGACCACCTTC.

The CDR3 region has the DNA TGTGCCAGCAGAAGGACAGGGGGCACCTATAATTCACCCCTCCACTTT. Residues: CASRRTGGTYNSPLHF. The J gene is TRBJ1-6, the V gene TRBV28, with 11 bases matching TRBD1. The length of the CDR3 is 16 residues. The germline CDR1 and CDR2 sequences are MDHEN and SYDVKM. The V and J ends lost 6 bases and 2 bases, in that order; junction bases with no gene match: 3.

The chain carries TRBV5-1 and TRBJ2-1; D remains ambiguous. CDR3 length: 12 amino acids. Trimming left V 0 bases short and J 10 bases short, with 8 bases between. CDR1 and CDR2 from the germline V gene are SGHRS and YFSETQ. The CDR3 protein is CASSLGLAEQFF. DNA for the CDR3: TGCGCCAGCAGCTTGGGGCTGGCGGAGCAGTTCTTC.

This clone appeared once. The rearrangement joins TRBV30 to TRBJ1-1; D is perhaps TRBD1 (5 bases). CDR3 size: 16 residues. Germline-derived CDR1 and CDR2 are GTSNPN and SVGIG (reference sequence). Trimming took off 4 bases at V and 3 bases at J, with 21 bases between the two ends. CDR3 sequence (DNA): TGTGCCTGGACCGAGCCCGGGACCGTGAGGGACACTGAAGCTTTCTTT. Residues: CAWTEPGTVRDTEAFF.

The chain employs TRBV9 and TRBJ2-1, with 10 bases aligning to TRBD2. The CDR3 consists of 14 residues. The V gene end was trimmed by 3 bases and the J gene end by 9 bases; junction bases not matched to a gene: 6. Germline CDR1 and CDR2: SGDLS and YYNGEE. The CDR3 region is CASSATSGKAEQFF. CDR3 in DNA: TGTGCCAGCAGCGCCACTAGCGGGAAGGCTGAGCAGTTCTTC.

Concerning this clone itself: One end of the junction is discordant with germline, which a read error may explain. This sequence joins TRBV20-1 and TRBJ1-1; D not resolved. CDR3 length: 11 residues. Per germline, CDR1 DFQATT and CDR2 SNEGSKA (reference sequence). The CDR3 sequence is CSARVGLLQDF. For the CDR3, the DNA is TGCAGTGCTAGAGTTGGCCTACTTCAAGACTTT.